Following are 28 T cell receptor beta chains from one sample sequenced in a study of blood T cell repertoires in COVID-19. The method was immunoSEQ multiplex PCR; TCRdb's version includes in-frame clones alone and lacks a portion of them. The table lists 260,000 or so clones, under 90% of them singletons, with less than 4% in the top ten. Input material: PBMCs or T cells enriched from blood (not recorded which). The receptors shown here come from a woman aged 40 to 50 who had been exposed to COVID-19.

The V and J genes are TRBV3-1 (or the pseudogene TRBV3-2) and TRBJ2-1; 10 bases agree with TRBD2. The CDR3 loop spans 15 amino acids. Trimming cost V 2 bases and J 8 bases; bases outside gene matches: 6. Germline CDR1 and CDR2: LGHDT and YNNKEL (reference sequence). CDR3 in DNA: TGTGCCAGCAGCCAAAGCGGGGGGGGCCTGGATGAGCAGTTCTTC. Translation: CASSQSGGGLDEQFF.

V is TRBV4-2 and J is TRBJ2-1; a weak D match, TRBD2 (7 bases). CDR1 and CDR2 from the germline V gene are LGHNA and YNFKEQ. The CDR3 consists of 18 residues. V lost 1 base, J lost 1 base, and 17 bases lay in between. CDR3 DNA sequence: TGTGCCAGCAGCCAAGGCGTACAGGGAGGGAATTCCTACAATGAGCAGTTCTTC. This codes for CASSQGVQGGNSYNEQFF.

The chain couples TRBV2 to TRBJ1-6; a weak D match, TRBD1 (5 bases). V lost 5 bases, J lost 5 bases, and 16 bases lay in between. Germline loops: CDR1 SNHLY, CDR2 FYNNEI. The CDR3 covers 16 residues. CDR3 DNA sequence: TGTGCCAGCAGTCTGGGGGGAGGGGCGAATAATTCACCCCTCCACTTT. It specifies CASSLGGGANNSPLHF.

J is TRBJ2-5 and V is TRBV19, with 12 bases fitting TRBD2. Trimming at V came to 5 bases and at J to 4 bases, leaving 5 bases not matched to a gene. CDR3 size: 15 residues. Germline CDR1 reads LNHDA; CDR2 reads SQIVND (reference sequence). The DNA of the CDR3 is TGTGCCAGTAGTTTGGTGACTAGCGGGGGAGAGACCCAGTACTTC. Protein sequence: CASSLVTSGGETQYF.

This clone was seen just once. The chain joins TRBV27 to TRBJ2-3; D is undetermined. Germline-derived CDR1 and CDR2 are MNHEY and SMNVEV (reference sequence). The V end lost 8 bases, the J end lost 1 base, and 10 bases lay between the germline ends. There are 13 residues in the CDR3. CDR3 bases: TGTGCCAGCCTAGGCTGGGGCACAGATACGCAGTATTTT. Protein: CASLGWGTDTQYF.

The V call is TRBV5-6, the J call TRBJ1-1; unclear D gene. The CDR3 totals 12 residues. Deletions cut 4 bases from V and 11 bases from J, with 15 bases between. Germline loops: CDR1 SGHDT, CDR2 YYEEEE. CDR3 in DNA: TGTGCCAGCAGCCTAGCATCTACCTTGGCTTTCTTT. This gives the protein CASSLASTLAFF. Combining the CDR3 with reference TRBV5-6 and TRBJ1-1 gives the whole variable domain DAGVTQSPTHLIKTRGQQVTLRCSPKSGHDTVSWYQQALGQGPQFIFQYYEEEERQRGNFPDRFSGHQFPNYSSELNVNALLLGDSALYLCASSLASTLAFFGQGTRLTVV.

This clone was recorded a few times. The CDR3 nucleotides are TGTGCCAGCAGCAAAATTTCGGGTCCTGAAGCTTTCTTT. Amino acid sequence: CASSKISGPEAFF. The chain joins TRBV21-1 to TRBJ1-1. TRBV21-1 is a listed pseudogene. This CDR3 contains 13 residues.

The rearrangement links TRBV7-2 to TRBJ1-5; D not certain. Trimming took off 7 bases at V and 7 bases at J, with 17 bases between the two ends. This CDR3 is built from 14 residues. From germline, CDR1 is SGHTA and CDR2 FQGNSA. The CDR3 DNA follows: TGTGCCAGCACCGCCCAGGAGGGCGAGCAGCCCCAGCATTTT. This gives the protein CASTAQEGEQPQHF. Full variable domain (missing parts from reference TRBV7-2 and TRBJ1-5): GAGVSQSPSNKVTEKGKDVELRCDPISGHTALYWYRQSLGQGLEFLIYFQGNSAPDKSGLPSDRFSAERTGGSVSTLTIQRTQQEDSAVYLCASTAQEGEQPQHFGDGTRLSIL.

This clone was seen once. The chain couples TRBV5-1 to TRBJ1-1; 12 bases map to TRBD1. This CDR3 is built from 18 residues. Germline CDR1 is SGHRS and CDR2 is YFSETQ. Trimming took 0 bases from V and 3 from J; bases not matched to a gene: 9. The CDR3 loop is CASSLGGTGGAFDTEAFF. CDR3 DNA sequence: TGCGCCAGCAGCTTGGGTGGGACAGGGGGCGCGTTTGACACTGAAGCTTTCTTT.

V usage is TRBV15 and J usage is TRBJ1-2; D gene ambiguous. CDR3 length equals 15 residues. Trimming took 0 bases from V and 3 from J, leaving 11 bases between them. Per the germline V gene, CDR1 is LNHNV and CDR2 is YYDKDF (reference sequence). The CDR3 DNA reads TGTGCCACCAGCAGAGATCGGGAGGATCACTATGGCTACACCTTC. Protein product: CATSRDREDHYGYTF.

The gene calls are TRBV7-2 and TRBJ1-3; D gene unclear. V lost 5 bases and J 0 bases, leaving 14 bases between the germline ends. Germline-derived CDR1 and CDR2 are SGHTA and FQGNSA. CDR3 length: 16 amino acids. CDR3 DNA: TGTGCCAGCAGCCTAGTCTGGGCTGGCTCTGGAAACACCATATATTTT. This sequence encodes CASSLVWAGSGNTIYF.

With respect to this clone: At one end the junction does not follow the germline gene, possibly because of a read error. The rearrangement joins TRBV9 to TRBJ1-1; D might be TRBD1 (6 bases). The germline gives CDR1 SGDLS, CDR2 YYNGEE. This CDR3 contains 16 residues. CDR3 protein: CASSVNPIQGNPEAFF. The CDR3 bases are TGTGCCAGCAGCGTTAACCCGATTCAGGGGAACCCTGAAGCTTTCTTT.

The sample holds one count of this clone. The J gene is TRBJ1-1, the V gene TRBV29-1; D gene uncertain. Germline V CDR1 and CDR2: SQVTM, ANQGSEA. Trimming took 4 bases from V and 5 from J, leaving 11 bases between them. The CDR3 covers 12 residues. CDR3 DNA: TGCAGCGTTGTGAGTGGCAGGACTGAAGCTTTCTTT. It translates to CSVVSGRTEAFF.

V is TRBV6-4 and J is TRBJ1-2; 10 nucleotides agree with TRBD1. The germline CDR1 and CDR2 sequences are MRHNA and SNTAGT. The CDR3 is 13 amino acids. V gave up 4 bases and J gave up 6 bases; unmatched junction bases: 2. CDR3 region: CASSGDRGDGYTF. The CDR3, as DNA: TGTGCCAGCAGTGGGGACAGGGGTGATGGCTACACCTTC.

The chain couples TRBV20-1 to TRBJ1-1, with unresolved D. The germline CDR1 and CDR2 sequences are DFQATT and SNEGSKA (reference sequence). The CDR3 is made up of 11 amino acids. V was trimmed by 5 bases and J by 1 base, leaving 5 bases between them. CDR3 residues: CSAPRNTEAFF. In DNA form, the CDR3 reads TGCAGTGCTCCCAGGAACACTGAAGCTTTCTTT.

The V gene is TRBV3-1 (or the pseudogene TRBV3-2), the J gene TRBJ2-1, with 7 bases fitting TRBD2. CDR1 LGHDT and CDR2 YNNKEL come from the germline V gene (reference sequence). J gave up 5 bases and V 4 bases, and 11 bases lay outside the gene matches. The CDR3 extends over 16 amino acids. The CDR3 coding sequence is TGTGCCAGCAGCCCTCCTGGCGGGGGAGGCGACAATGAGCAGTTCTTC. Translation gives CASSPPGGGGDNEQFF.

The chain couples TRBV7-9 to TRBJ2-7, with D tentatively TRBD1 (5 bases). CDR1 SEHNR and CDR2 FQNEAQ come from the germline V gene (reference sequence). The length of the CDR3 is 17 residues. V was clipped by 2 bases and J by 1 base, with 18 bases between them. The CDR3 protein is CASSLPKTRANSYEQYF. The CDR3 DNA follows: TGTGCCAGCAGCTTACCCAAGACCAGGGCCAATTCCTACGAGCAGTACTTC.

V usage is TRBV30 and J usage is TRBJ2-2; 13 bases match TRBD2. CDR1 is GTSNPN and CDR2 is SVGIG in the germline V gene (reference sequence). This CDR3 region has 14 residues. Trimming took 8 bases from V and 5 from J; bases not matched to a gene: 5. In DNA form, the CDR3 reads TGTGCCGCCACTAGCGGGGGGGTTACCGGGGAGCTGTTTTTT. This codes for CAATSGGVTGELFF.

A single count supports this clone. The J gene is TRBJ1-2, the V gene TRBV5-1; a weak D match, TRBD1 (5 bases). This CDR3 has 13 amino acids. Germline assignment: CDR1 SGHRS and CDR2 YFSETQ. Trimming removed 4 bases at V and 4 bases at J, with 11 bases between. The CDR3 region is CASSIGDSYGYTF. The CDR3 nucleotides read TGCGCCAGCAGCATCGGCGACAGCTATGGCTACACCTTC.

V is TRBV18 and J is TRBJ1-4, with 8 positions matching TRBD1. From germline, CDR1 is KGHSH and CDR2 LQKENI. With 3 bases clipped from V and 5 bases from J, the junction kept 5 bases outside the gene matches. The CDR3 has 15 amino acids. The chain's CDR3 is CASSPLQGANEKLFF. DNA of the CDR3: TGTGCCAGCTCACCCCTCCAGGGGGCGAATGAAAAACTGTTTTTT.

This chain joins TRBV7-3 and TRBJ1-6, with D uncertain. Germline CDR1 and CDR2: SGHTA and FQGTGA. The CDR3 length is 15 residues. V was shortened by 5 bases and J by 8 bases, with 16 bases between the two germline ends. CDR3 protein: CASSALPGRDSPLHF. The CDR3 DNA follows: TGTGCCAGCAGCGCCCTCCCGGGTCGGGATTCACCCCTCCACTTT.

The CDR3 nucleotides read TGTGCCAGCACCCAGAGTGGGACAGGGGCCTACGAGCAGTACTTC. It translates to CASTQSGTGAYEQYF. The chain recombines TRBV28 with TRBJ2-7, with 10 bases that match TRBD1. There are 15 residues in the CDR3. Germline V gene sequence: CDR1 MDHEN, CDR2 SYDVKM. V shed 7 bases, J shed 2 bases, and the junction held 8 bases outside the gene matches.

This clone showed up many times. The CDR3 loop reads CASRRQGGTDTQYF. The CDR3 coding sequence is TGTGCCAGCAGGAGACAGGGGGGGACAGATACGCAGTATTTT. The rearrangement uses TRBV6-5 and TRBJ2-3, with TRBD1 matching 9 bases. Unmatched junction bases numbered 4, after V lost 6 bases and J lost 3 bases. CDR1 and CDR2 (germline): MNHEY, SVGAGI. The CDR3 spans 14 residues.

This chain connects TRBV7-8 to TRBJ2-3, with 7 bases aligning to TRBD2. The CDR3 covers 15 residues. Trimming removed 4 bases from V and 1 base from J; junction bases left unmatched: 5. Germline V lookup: CDR1 SGHVS, CDR2 FQNEAQ. CDR3 amino acids: CASSSLAGGTDTQYF. The CDR3 DNA reads as TGTGCCAGCAGCTCCTTAGCGGGCGGCACAGATACGCAGTATTTT. Full variable domain (missing parts from reference TRBV7-8 and TRBJ2-3): GAGVSQSPRYKVAKRGQDVALRCDPISGHVSLFWYQQALGQGPEFLTYFQNEAQLDKSGLPSDRFFAERPEGSVSTLKIQRTQQEDSAVYLCASSSLAGGTDTQYFGPGTRLTVL.

This chain connects TRBV30 to TRBJ1-1, with TRBD1 identical over 7 bases. The V and J ends lost 0 bases and 4 bases, in that order; junction bases with no gene match: 5. Germline CDR1 reads GTSNPN; CDR2 reads SVGIG (reference sequence). The CDR3 is made up of 14 amino acids. CDR3 sequence reads: CAWSVGNRGTEAFF. For the CDR3, the DNA is TGTGCCTGGAGTGTCGGGAACAGGGGCACTGAAGCTTTCTTT.

This clone was counted only a few times. V usage is TRBV7-3 and J usage is TRBJ1-3; D gene ambiguous. The CDR3 extends over 13 amino acids. Trimming took off 0 bases at V and 4 bases at J, with 4 bases between the two ends. Germline lookup yields CDR1 SGHTA and CDR2 FQGTGA. The DNA for the CDR3 is TGTGCCAGCAGCTTAACGGCCGGAAACACCATATATTTT. Encoded protein: CASSLTAGNTIYF.

V is TRBV20-1 and J is TRBJ2-7; TRBD2 matches 10 bases. The germline V gene encodes CDR1 DFQATT and CDR2 SNEGSKA (reference sequence). The CDR3 runs to 14 residues. V lost 3 bases, J lost 1 base, and 3 bases stayed unmatched. The CDR3, as DNA: TGCAGTGCTAGTAAGCGGGGGGGTTCCTACGAGCAGTACTTC. Residues: CSASKRGGSYEQYF.

V gene TRBV6-5 combines with J gene TRBJ2-1, with 10 bases that match TRBD2. V dropped 4 bases and J dropped 11; count of bases not matched to a gene: 11. Germline CDR1 MNHEY, CDR2 SVGAGI. The CDR3 consists of 15 residues. CDR3 protein: CASSSLITSGEKQFF. In nucleotides, the CDR3 is TGTGCCAGCAGTTCTCTTATCACTAGCGGGGAGAAGCAGTTCTTC.